Each of the 30 T cell receptor beta chains below was sequenced from the same sample in a study of OX40 agonist ivuxolimab in advanced cancers. The table came from immunoSEQ multiplex PCR; TCRdb's copy has only in-frame clones and leaves some out. The sample yields roughly 38,000 clones, 89% seen once. The sample was CD4+ or CD8+ T cells sorted from blood, taken in a trial of the OX40 agonist ivuxolimab. Receptors originate from an adult with an advanced solid tumor such as melanoma, head and neck, liver or kidney cancer.

The rearrangement uses TRBV5-6 and TRBJ2-7; 14 bases line up with TRBD2. The CDR3 consists of 16 residues. Germline V lookup: CDR1 SGHDT, CDR2 YYEEEE. Losses at the gene ends were 3 bases for V and 6 bases for J; bases not matched to a gene: 8. CDR3 coding DNA: TGTGCCAGCAGCTCTGGGACTAGCGGGGGCTCCCTCGAGCAGTACTTC. Translation: CASSSGTSGGSLEQYF.

The chain joins TRBV4-2 to TRBJ2-1, with TRBD1 matching 7 bases. Germline values: CDR1 LGHNA, CDR2 YNFKEQ. The CDR3 runs to 16 residues. With 4 bases clipped from V and 5 bases from J, the junction kept 11 bases outside the gene matches. The CDR3, as DNA: TGTGCCAGCAGCCCCGCCGGGACAGCGATCAACAATGAGCAGTTCTTC. Protein: CASSPAGTAINNEQFF.

V and J are TRBV29-1 and TRBJ1-1; a weak D match, TRBD1 (5 bases). The CDR3 length is 13 residues. Germline V CDR1 and CDR2: SQVTM, ANQGSEA. Trimming removed 5 bases from V and 1 base from J, with 11 bases in between. CDR3 coding DNA: TGCAGCGTTCCTAAAACAGGGAACACTGAAGCTTTCTTT. Translating gives CSVPKTGNTEAFF.

The chain has TRBV5-1 and TRBJ2-1, with a possible D match to TRBD2 (7 bases). CDR1 and CDR2 (germline): SGHRS, YFSETQ. V was pared by 5 bases and J by 7 bases, with 28 bases between. This CDR3 has 18 residues. CDR3 nucleotide sequence: TGCGCCAGCAGGCCCGGGAGGTGGGGGCGCCTACCGGGGAATGAGCAGTTCTTC. It codes for CASRPGRWGRLPGNEQFF.

The V and J genes are TRBV7-2 and TRBJ2-5, with D possibly being TRBD1 or TRBD2 (5 bases each). CDR3 length equals 16 residues. V was clipped by 5 bases and J by 5 bases, with 21 bases between them. CDR1 and CDR2 from the germline V gene are SGHTA and FQGNSA. This CDR3 is CASSPWGYTSQETQYF. The DNA of the CDR3 is TGTGCCAGCAGCCCCTGGGGCTACACTAGTCAGGAGACCCAGTACTTC.

In DNA, the CDR3 is TGTGCCAGCAGCCCTGTTCCGGACTCTGGAAACACCATATATTTT. The encoded protein is CASSPVPDSGNTIYF. The genes are TRBV7-8 and TRBJ1-3, with D unresolved. Between the trimmed V and J ends, which lost 5 bases and 0 bases, there was a span of 11 bases. The CDR3 covers 15 residues. Germline lookup yields CDR1 SGHVS and CDR2 FQNEAQ.

This clone appeared a single time. This chain uses TRBV7-8 with TRBJ1-5; D call uncertain. V lost 1 base and J lost 6, with 13 bases in between. This CDR3 spans 15 amino acids. Germline CDR1 is SGHVS and CDR2 is FQNEAQ. The CDR3, as DNA: TGTGCCAGCAGCTTAGGGGCAGCCGGTAGTCAGCCCCAGCATTTT. Protein product: CASSLGAAGSQPQHF.

This chain uses TRBV6-6 with TRBJ2-7; D is possibly TRBD1 (6 bases). CDR1 and CDR2 from the germline V gene are MNHNY and SVGAGI (reference sequence). The CDR3 spans 16 residues. V shed 0 bases and J shed 1 base, with 13 bases lying between them. This CDR3 reads CASSYSGTTPSYEQYF. The DNA for the CDR3 is TGTGCCAGCAGTTACTCTGGGACAACTCCTTCCTACGAGCAGTACTTC.

Only one count was recorded for this clone. This chain joins TRBV5-5 and TRBJ2-7; no clear D. This CDR3 has 13 amino acids. Germline CDR1 reads SGHKS; CDR2 reads YYEKEE (reference sequence). V gave up 1 base and J gave up 7 bases, with 12 bases separating them. The CDR3: CASSLNAPDEQYF. CDR3 in DNA: TGTGCCAGCAGCTTGAACGCTCCGGATGAGCAGTACTTC.

V and J are TRBV18 and TRBJ1-2; 8 nucleotides match TRBD1. Germline CDR1 is KGHSH and CDR2 is LQKENI. This CDR3 is 16 amino acids long. V shed 3 bases, J shed 4 bases, and the junction held 10 bases outside the gene matches. The CDR3 DNA is TGTGCCAGCTCACCTCAAACCCCCGGGACAGGCTATGGCTACACCTTC. Translating it yields CASSPQTPGTGYGYTF.

The chain recombines TRBV19 with TRBJ1-1; D is undetermined. Trimming stripped 6 bases from V and 3 bases from J, with 5 bases between. The length of the CDR3 is 11 residues. CDR1 is LNHDA and CDR2 is SQIVND in the germline V gene (reference sequence). The CDR3: CASRAHTEAFF. In DNA form, the CDR3 reads TGTGCCAGTAGGGCCCACACTGAAGCTTTCTTT.

The chain employs TRBV4-3 and TRBJ1-4, with D perhaps TRBD1 (6 bases). Germline V gene lookup returns CDR1 LGHNA and CDR2 YSLEER. V lost 2 bases, J lost 0 bases, and 16 bases lay in between. The CDR3 consists of 18 residues. CDR3 amino acids: CASSQNGGGGATNEKLFF. The CDR3 coding sequence is TGCGCCAGCAGCCAAAATGGGGGCGGGGGGGCAACTAATGAAAAACTGTTTTTT.

The gene calls are TRBV5-1 and TRBJ2-7, with 8 nucleotides matching TRBD1. J gave up 2 bases and V 0 bases, and 4 bases lay outside the gene matches. CDR3 length: 15 amino acids. Germline assignment: CDR1 SGHRS and CDR2 YFSETQ. CDR3 coding DNA: TGCGCCAGCAGCTTGGAGTGGACAGGGACCTACGAGCAGTACTTC. It translates to CASSLEWTGTYEQYF.

The V call is TRBV18, the J call TRBJ1-5, with D unclear. CDR3 length: 13 residues. Per the germline V gene, CDR1 is KGHSH and CDR2 is LQKENI. Trimming took off 4 bases at V and 16 bases at J, with 20 bases between the two ends. The CDR3 coding sequence is TGTGCCAGCTCACAATCGGGCGCCCGCCGGGTCCATTTT. This gives the protein CASSQSGARRVHF.

About this clone itself: One end of the junction does not line up with germline, which may come from a read error. The genes are TRBV7-7 and TRBJ2-1; D gene unclear. This CDR3 contains 16 residues. Germline V CDR1 and CDR2: SSHAT, FNYEAQ (reference sequence). DNA for the CDR3: TGTGCTAGCAGCTTATATTGGGGTTCCGGCCCGAATGAGCAGTTCTTC. It is translated as CASSLYWGSGPNEQFF.

This chain uses TRBV4-1 with TRBJ1-1; 8 bases are shared with TRBD1. Germline CDR1 and CDR2: MGHRA and YSYEKL. The CDR3 runs to 16 residues. Losses at the gene ends were 3 bases for V and 6 bases for J; bases not matched to a gene: 12. The CDR3 loop reads CASSHFTRGPRPEAFF. Written as DNA, the CDR3 is TGCGCCAGCAGCCACTTCACCAGGGGGCCGAGGCCTGAAGCTTTCTTT.

The chain joins TRBV9 to TRBJ2-5, with D maybe TRBD2 (5 bases). The CDR3 has 15 amino acids. V was shortened by 0 bases and J by 1 base, with 10 bases between the two germline ends. Germline values: CDR1 SGDLS, CDR2 YYNGEE. The CDR3 is CASSVAPGIQETQYF. The CDR3 nucleotides are TGTGCCAGCAGCGTAGCTCCGGGGATCCAAGAGACCCAGTACTTC.

This chain joins TRBV7-2 and TRBJ1-5; the D is unclear. V gave up 5 bases and J gave up 6 bases, with 8 bases separating them. The germline V gene encodes CDR1 SGHTA and CDR2 FQGNSA. This CDR3 has 12 amino acids. CDR3 nucleotides: TGTGCCAGCAGCCTAGGTGTTCAGCCCCAGCATTTT. Translation: CASSLGVQPQHF.

This chain links TRBV9 with TRBJ2-5, with no clear D. V lost 0 bases to trimming and J lost 2 bases, with 5 bases between them. There are 13 residues in the CDR3. CDR1 SGDLS and CDR2 YYNGEE come from the germline V gene. CDR3 in amino acids: CASSVAGQETQYF. The CDR3 DNA reads as TGTGCCAGCAGCGTAGCAGGACAAGAGACCCAGTACTTC.

The chain is built from TRBV11-3 and TRBJ2-1; 7 bases are a match to TRBD2. Germline assignment: CDR1 SGHNT and CDR2 YENEEA. The junction had 12 bases not matched to a gene; V was cut back by 1 base and J by 9 bases. The CDR3 length is 16 residues. The chain's CDR3 is CASSLGGGGTQGEQFF. DNA for the CDR3: TGTGCCAGCAGCTTAGGAGGCGGGGGAACCCAGGGTGAGCAGTTCTTC.

The rearrangement links TRBV6-5 to TRBJ1-1; TRBD1 is a possible D gene (6 bases). This CDR3 region has 14 residues. Germline CDR1 and CDR2: MNHEY and SVGAGI. V was clipped by 7 bases and J by 5 bases, with 17 bases between them. The CDR3, as DNA: TGTGCCAGCACCGACGGACAGACAAGAACTGAAGCTTTCTTT. Translating it yields CASTDGQTRTEAFF.

This clone was counted only a few times. Other DNA sequences in the same sample also yield this CDR3. This chain links TRBV2 with TRBJ2-5; unclear D gene. The CDR3 is 13 residues long. Germline loops: CDR1 SNHLY, CDR2 FYNNEI. V was trimmed by 1 base and J by 1 base, leaving 4 bases between them. The CDR3 sequence: CASSEGTQETQYF. The DNA of the CDR3 is TGTGCCAGCAGTGAAGGGACCCAAGAGACCCAGTACTTC.

V usage is TRBV5-1 and J usage is TRBJ2-3; D might be TRBD2 (7 bases). Germline loops: CDR1 SGHRS, CDR2 YFSETQ. V shed 5 bases and J shed 0 bases, with 16 bases lying between them. This CDR3 is 16 amino acids long. The CDR3 DNA reads as TGCGCCAGCAGTTCAGGGAGGGGGTTTAGCACAGATACGCAGTATTTT. It yields the protein CASSSGRGFSTDTQYF.

The table lists this clone with a few counts. The chain carries TRBV7-2 and TRBJ2-3, with D maybe TRBD1 (6 bases). This CDR3 spans 14 amino acids. The V gene's germline CDR1 is SGHTA and CDR2 FQGNSA. V was cut by 3 bases and J by 4 bases, with 11 bases left in between. The DNA of the CDR3 is TGTGCCAGCAGCTTCGGACAGATAGCAGATACGCAGTATTTT. This encodes CASSFGQIADTQYF.

This sequence joins TRBV7-2 and TRBJ2-2, with 10 bases lining up with TRBD2. The germline V gene encodes CDR1 SGHTA and CDR2 FQGNSA. Trimming cost V 3 bases and J 5 bases; bases outside gene matches: 6. This CDR3 has 16 amino acids. The CDR3 protein is CASSFLSGGRTGELFF. For the CDR3, the DNA is TGTGCCAGCAGCTTTCTTAGCGGGGGGCGGACCGGGGAGCTGTTTTTT.

V gene TRBV18 combines with J gene TRBJ1-1, with 9 bases matching TRBD1. Trimming took 0 bases from V and 6 from J; bases not matched to a gene: 2. The CDR3 spans 14 residues. CDR1 is KGHSH and CDR2 is LQKENI in the germline V gene. CDR3 bases: TGTGCCAGCTCACCACCGGGACAGGGACCTGAAGCTTTCTTT. It encodes CASSPPGQGPEAFF.

Remarks on this clone: One end of the junction does not line up with germline, which may come from a read error. The chain carries TRBV7-7 and TRBJ2-5; 7 bases agree with TRBD1. Germline CDR1 is SSHAT and CDR2 is FNYEAQ (reference sequence). The CDR3 is 15 amino acids. CDR3 DNA: TGTGCTAGCAGCACGGCCGGGACAGTCCAAGAGACCCAGTACTTC. Translated: CASSTAGTVQETQYF.

This chain joins TRBV7-2 and TRBJ2-3, with 9 bases that match TRBD2. The CDR3 sequence is 15 residues long. From germline, CDR1 is SGHTA and CDR2 FQGNSA. J lost 9 bases, V lost 5 bases, and 12 bases had no gene match. The CDR3 DNA follows: TGTGCCAGCAGCCTCGGGCGGGGGGGCCCAGGCACGCAGTATTTT. Protein sequence: CASSLGRGGPGTQYF.

The genes are TRBV7-9 and TRBJ2-2; tentative D call: TRBD1 (6 bases). V lost 5 bases and J 0 bases, leaving 10 bases between the germline ends. Per germline, CDR1 SEHNR and CDR2 FQNEAQ (reference sequence). This CDR3 contains 15 residues. CDR3 nucleotides: TGTGCCAGCAGCCTGGGACAAGCGAACACCGGGGAGCTGTTTTTT. Amino acid sequence: CASSLGQANTGELFF. The entire variable domain, with the rest obtained from reference TRBV7-9 and TRBJ2-2, is as follows: DTGVSQNPRHKITKRGQNVTFRCDPISEHNRLYWYRQTLGQGPEFLTYFQNEAQLEKSRLLSDRFSAERPKGSFSTLEIQRTEQGDSAMYLCASSLGQANTGELFFGEGSRLTVL.

The gene calls are TRBV11-2 and TRBJ2-5; TRBD1 might be the D (6 bases). This CDR3 is built from 14 residues. Germline CDR1 reads SGHAT; CDR2 reads FQNNGV. The ends were cut back, 5 bases at V and 7 bases at J, with 17 bases in the middle. The CDR3 loop reads CASSDPRGSGTQYF. The CDR3 DNA sequence: TGTGCCAGCAGCGACCCTAGGGGGTCCGGGACCCAGTACTTC.